This TCR beta chain was profiled in a study of shared clonotypes between healthy human individuals (dated by TCRdb to 2018 to 2020). Notes on the research overall: The cohort included three men and a couple of women between 18 and 49 years of age. For each donor, CD4 naive and CD4 memory were each run on three plates, CD8 naive on two plates, and CD8 memory on one plate. To estimate repertoire size and how much clonotype sharing occurs between individuals, the study deeply sequenced the blood TCR repertoires of several healthy adults. To increase sequencing depth and limit assay-specific biases, TCR repertoire library preparation and sequencing were carried out by different laboratories using diverse techniques. Each donor's leukapheresis produced roughly between roughly 0.85 and 10 billion PBMCs. The paper's findings and limits, for the study overall: Naive subsets generally had larger estimated clonotype richness than memory subsets. Higher generation probabilities were observed for clonotypes shared by all four sorted-subset donors than for non-shared clonotypes. Incomplete sequencing was indicated by rarefaction of sorted-subset datasets, despite the large sequencing depth. The genetic and exposure-history diversity represented was limited by the small number of donors. Across a handful of donors, roughly 5% of naive CD4, 3% to 4% of naive CD8, around 2.5% of memory CD4, and about 0.4% of memory CD8 clonotypes were shared. Sampling was restricted to blood, and TCR repertoires in tissue are likely to differ from TCR repertoires in blood. Pairwise subsampling indicated that sequencing depth was expected to affect the degree of clonotype sharing among donors.

Details on this clone: Its cognate antigen has yet to be identified. There are no base qualities to consult, and no much larger clone falls within one base.

Using the deep immunoSEQ assay, TCR CDR3 regions were amplified from genomic DNA by multiplex PCR. Genomic DNA extracted from each cell subset was distributed evenly over all wells of several immunoSEQ 96-well plates, and each plate served as one replicate. For sorted subsets, approximately 200 ng of genomic DNA, equivalent to 30,000 or so T cell genomes, went into each replicate PCR. Purified libraries were measured with a Qubit 3.0 fluorometer, size-checked on a Bioanalyzer 2100, and measured again with the KAPA Library Quantification kit. Every immunoSEQ 96-well plate was sequenced on a dedicated single-read 150-cycle Illumina NextSeq 550 flow cell. As for how the authors treated the data: Because the immunoSEQ output held only junctional sequences and lacked quality scores, the filtering could not match the filtering applied to full-length reads. Sequences were annotated with PyIR, a Python wrapper for IgBLAST v1.9, using IMGT germline references to assign V/J genes and CDR3. Any read was removed if the V/J assignment was weak (E-value above 1e-6), the CDR3 was missing, or the read contained stop codons, out-of-frame junctions, or ambiguous translated residues. V3J clonotypes were defined as sequences sharing an identical inferred V gene, J gene, and CDR3 amino acid sequence. The percentage overlap between two repertoires was calculated by dividing the number of shared unique clonotypes by the size of the smaller repertoire. Repertoire richness was assessed with RTK rarefaction, the Chao1 estimator, and Recon v2.1 estimates of unobserved clonotypes. Generation probabilities for all TCRbeta clonotypes obtained by the gDNA method from a handful of donors were computed using OLGA. As stored in TCRdb, this immuneACCESS dataset retains in-frame rearrangements with V and J assigned. A fraction of the clones does not appear; measured against another copy, unresolved V genes explain less than half of the discrepancy, and the remainder lacks a known reason. That table furnishes V, J and clone size, whereas the DNA furnished D and trimming. The sample profile shows millions of clones; about 93% of them were found once. Clones ranked in the top ten supply roughly 1.8% of the sample.

CD8 naive samples were CD45RO-negative cells positively selected for CCR7, giving a CD45RA+CCR7+ population that excluded TemRA cells. Donors were healthy HIV-negative adults with no recently reported acute infections or vaccinations. Only Caucasian adults living in Nashville, Tennessee, USA were represented among the donors. Blood was obtained by leukapheresis, after which PBMCs were separated by Ficoll-Histopaque density gradient centrifugation and cryopreserved in liquid nitrogen vapor phase. Analytical flow cytometry was used to check the purity and quantity of every magnetically sorted T cell population. Genomic DNA was isolated from each sorted fraction and quantified by UV absorbance on a Nanodrop 2000c. The germline V gene encodes CDR1 SGHVS and CDR2 FNYEAQ. The CDR3 contains 13 residues, cysteine and phenylalanine counted. Of the read, only the CDR3 DNA is kept; its 39 bases are in frame from base 1. A distance of 9 bases separates the germline ends of V and J, which lose 3 bases and 3 bases respectively.

Sample: naive CD8+ T cells from PBMCs. The cell subset or site label on this specimen signifies: CD45RA+CCR7+. The source is a man aged 18 to 30 in good health. Some clones in this sample may be carry-over from other donors' samples. The V and J segments used are TRBV7-6 and TRBJ2-7; the D gene is perhaps TRBD2, on 5 matching bases. Here the CDR3 is given as CASSLSGDYEQYF. In nucleotide form, the sequence is TGTGCCAGCAGCTTGTCCGGGGACTACGAGCAGTACTTC.